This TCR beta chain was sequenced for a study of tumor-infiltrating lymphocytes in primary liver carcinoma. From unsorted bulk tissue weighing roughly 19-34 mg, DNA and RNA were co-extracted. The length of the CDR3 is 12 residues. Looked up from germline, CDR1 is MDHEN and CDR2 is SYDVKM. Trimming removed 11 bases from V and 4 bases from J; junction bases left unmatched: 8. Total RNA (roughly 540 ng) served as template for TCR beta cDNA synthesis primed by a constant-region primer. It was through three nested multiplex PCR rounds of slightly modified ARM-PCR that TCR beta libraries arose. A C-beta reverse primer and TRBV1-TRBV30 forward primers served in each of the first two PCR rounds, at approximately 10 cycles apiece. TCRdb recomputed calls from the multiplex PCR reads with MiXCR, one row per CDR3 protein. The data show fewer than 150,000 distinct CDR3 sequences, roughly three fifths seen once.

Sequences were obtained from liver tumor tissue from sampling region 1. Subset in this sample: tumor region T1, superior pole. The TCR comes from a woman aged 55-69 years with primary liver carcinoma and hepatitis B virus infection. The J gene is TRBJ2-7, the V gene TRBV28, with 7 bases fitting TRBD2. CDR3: CAAGGVGYEQYF. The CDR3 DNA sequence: TGTGCCGCTGGGGGGGTGGGATACGAGCAGTACTTC. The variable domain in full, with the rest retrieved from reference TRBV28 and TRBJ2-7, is DVKVTQSSRYLVKRTGEKVFLECVQDMDHENMFWYRQDPGLGLRLIYFSYDVKMKEKGDIPEGYSVSREKKERFSLILESASTNQTSMYLCAAGGVGYEQYFGPGTRLTVT.